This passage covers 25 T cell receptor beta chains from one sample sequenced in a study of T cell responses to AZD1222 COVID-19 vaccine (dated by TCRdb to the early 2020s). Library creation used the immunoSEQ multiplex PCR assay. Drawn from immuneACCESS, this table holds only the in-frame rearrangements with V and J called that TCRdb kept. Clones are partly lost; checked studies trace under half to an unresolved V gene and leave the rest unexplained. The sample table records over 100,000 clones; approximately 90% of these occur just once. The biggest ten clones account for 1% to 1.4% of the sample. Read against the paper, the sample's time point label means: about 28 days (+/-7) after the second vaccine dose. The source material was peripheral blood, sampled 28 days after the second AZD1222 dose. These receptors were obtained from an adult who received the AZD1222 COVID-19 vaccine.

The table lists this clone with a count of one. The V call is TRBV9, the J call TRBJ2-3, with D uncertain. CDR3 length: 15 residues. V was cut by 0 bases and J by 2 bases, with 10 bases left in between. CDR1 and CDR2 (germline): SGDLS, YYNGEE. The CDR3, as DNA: TGTGCCAGCAGCGTAGAAGCTCTTCTCACAGATACGCAGTATTTT. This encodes CASSVEALLTDTQYF.

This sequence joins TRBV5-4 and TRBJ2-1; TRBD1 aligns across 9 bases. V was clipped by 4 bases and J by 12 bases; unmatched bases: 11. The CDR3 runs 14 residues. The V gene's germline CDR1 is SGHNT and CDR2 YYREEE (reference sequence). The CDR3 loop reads CASSQGQGRGGQFF. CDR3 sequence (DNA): TGTGCCAGCAGCCAGGGACAGGGCCGCGGGGGGCAGTTCTTC.

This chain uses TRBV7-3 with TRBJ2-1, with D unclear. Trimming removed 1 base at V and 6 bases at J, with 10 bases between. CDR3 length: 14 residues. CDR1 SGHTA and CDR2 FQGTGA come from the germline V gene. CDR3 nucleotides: TGTGCCAGCAGCTTAAGCCCGACTTTCAATGAGCAGTTCTTC. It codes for CASSLSPTFNEQFF.

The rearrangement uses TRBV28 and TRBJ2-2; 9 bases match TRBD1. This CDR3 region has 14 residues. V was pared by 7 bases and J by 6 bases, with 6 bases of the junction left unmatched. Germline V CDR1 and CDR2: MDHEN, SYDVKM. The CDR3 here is CASIRDRVAGELFF. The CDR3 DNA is TGTGCCAGCATCCGGGACAGGGTAGCCGGGGAGCTGTTTTTT. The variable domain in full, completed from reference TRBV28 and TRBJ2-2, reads DVKVTQSSRYLVKRTGEKVFLECVQDMDHENMFWYRQDPGLGLRLIYFSYDVKMKEKGDIPEGYSVSREKKERFSLILESASTNQTSMYLCASIRDRVAGELFFGEGSRLTVL.

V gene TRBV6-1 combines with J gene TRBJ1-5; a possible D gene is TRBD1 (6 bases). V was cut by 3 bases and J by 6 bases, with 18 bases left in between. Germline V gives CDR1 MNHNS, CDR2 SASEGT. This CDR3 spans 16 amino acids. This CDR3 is CASSDPVRGAGQPQHF. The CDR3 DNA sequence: TGTGCCAGCAGTGACCCCGTTCGGGGGGCTGGTCAGCCCCAGCATTTT.

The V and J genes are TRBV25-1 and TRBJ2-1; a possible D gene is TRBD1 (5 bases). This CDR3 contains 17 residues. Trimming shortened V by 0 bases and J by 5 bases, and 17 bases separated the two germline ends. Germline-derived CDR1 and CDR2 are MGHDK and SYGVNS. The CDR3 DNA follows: TGTGCCAGCAGTGAATATACATCCGACAGTTTCGACAATGAGCAGTTCTTC. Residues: CASSEYTSDSFDNEQFF.

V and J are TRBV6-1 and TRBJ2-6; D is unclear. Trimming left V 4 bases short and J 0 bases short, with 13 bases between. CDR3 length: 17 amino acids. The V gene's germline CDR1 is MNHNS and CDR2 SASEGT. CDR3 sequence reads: CASSASLAASGANVLTF. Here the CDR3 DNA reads TGTGCCAGCAGTGCTTCCTTAGCAGCCTCTGGGGCCAACGTCCTGACTTTC.

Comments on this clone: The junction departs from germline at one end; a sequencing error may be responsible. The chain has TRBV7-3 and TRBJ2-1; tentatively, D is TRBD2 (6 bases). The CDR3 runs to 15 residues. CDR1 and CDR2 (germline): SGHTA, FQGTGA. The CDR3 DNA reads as TGTGCCAGCAGCTTTCGGAGGGAGGCCTACGATGAGCAGTTCTTC. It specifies CASSFRREAYDEQFF.

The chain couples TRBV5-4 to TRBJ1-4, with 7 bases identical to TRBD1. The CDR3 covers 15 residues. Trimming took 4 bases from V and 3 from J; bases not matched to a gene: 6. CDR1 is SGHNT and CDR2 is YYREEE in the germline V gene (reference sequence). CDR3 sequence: CASSLGTASNEKLFF. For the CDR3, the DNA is TGTGCCAGCAGCCTAGGGACAGCCTCTAATGAAAAACTGTTTTTT.

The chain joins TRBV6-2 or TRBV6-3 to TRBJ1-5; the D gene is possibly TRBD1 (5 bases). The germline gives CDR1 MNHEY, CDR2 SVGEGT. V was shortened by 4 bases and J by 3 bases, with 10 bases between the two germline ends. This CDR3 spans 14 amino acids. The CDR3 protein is CASSFRQPNQPQHF. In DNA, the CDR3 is TGTGCCAGCAGTTTCAGACAGCCCAATCAGCCCCAGCATTTT.

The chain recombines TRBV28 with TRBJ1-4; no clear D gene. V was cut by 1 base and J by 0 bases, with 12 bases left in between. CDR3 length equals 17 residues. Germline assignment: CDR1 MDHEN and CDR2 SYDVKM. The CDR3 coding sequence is TGTGCCAGCAGTTTATTGATCGTAAAACCAACTAATGAAAAACTGTTTTTT. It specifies CASSLLIVKPTNEKLFF.

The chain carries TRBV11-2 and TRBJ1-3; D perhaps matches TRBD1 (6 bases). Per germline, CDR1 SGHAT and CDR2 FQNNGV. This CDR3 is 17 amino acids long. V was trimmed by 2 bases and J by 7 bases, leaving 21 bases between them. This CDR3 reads CASSLRAGANNRNTIYF. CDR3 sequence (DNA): TGTGCCAGCAGCTTAAGGGCGGGGGCCAACAACCGGAACACCATATATTTT.

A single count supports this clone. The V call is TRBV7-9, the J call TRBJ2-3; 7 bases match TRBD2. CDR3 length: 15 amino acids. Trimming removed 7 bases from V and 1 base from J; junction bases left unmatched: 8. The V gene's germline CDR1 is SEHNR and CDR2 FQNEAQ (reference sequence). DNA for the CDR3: TGTGCCAGCACCCTGGGGCTAGCGGGCACAGATACGCAGTATTTT. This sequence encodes CASTLGLAGTDTQYF. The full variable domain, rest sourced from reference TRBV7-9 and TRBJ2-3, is DTGVSQNPRHKITKRGQNVTFRCDPISEHNRLYWYRQTLGQGPEFLTYFQNEAQLEKSRLLSDRFSAERPKGSFSTLEIQRTEQGDSAMYLCASTLGLAGTDTQYFGPGTRLTVL.

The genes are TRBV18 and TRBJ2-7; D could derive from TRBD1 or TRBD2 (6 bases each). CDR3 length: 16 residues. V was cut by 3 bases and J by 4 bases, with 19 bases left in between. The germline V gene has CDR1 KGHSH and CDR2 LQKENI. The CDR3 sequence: CASSPNLGGGLYEQYF. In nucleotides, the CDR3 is TGTGCCAGCTCACCTAACCTCGGGGGCGGACTTTACGAGCAGTACTTC.

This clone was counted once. The CDR3 loop is CASSTLGSSYNEQFF. CDR3 DNA sequence: TGTGCCAGCAGCACACTCGGATCCTCCTACAATGAGCAGTTCTTC. The chain links TRBV9 to TRBJ2-1; D gene uncertain. With 4 bases removed from V and 0 bases from J, the gap between germline ends came to 11 bases. The CDR3 extends over 15 amino acids. CDR1 is SGDLS and CDR2 is YYNGEE in the germline V gene.

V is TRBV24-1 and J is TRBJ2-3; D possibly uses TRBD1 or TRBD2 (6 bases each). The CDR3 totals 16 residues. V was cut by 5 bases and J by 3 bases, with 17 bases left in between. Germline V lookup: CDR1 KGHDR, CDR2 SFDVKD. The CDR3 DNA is TGTGCCACCAGTGCGTGGGGGGCCGGTGGGACAGATACGCAGTATTTT. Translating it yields CATSAWGAGGTDTQYF.

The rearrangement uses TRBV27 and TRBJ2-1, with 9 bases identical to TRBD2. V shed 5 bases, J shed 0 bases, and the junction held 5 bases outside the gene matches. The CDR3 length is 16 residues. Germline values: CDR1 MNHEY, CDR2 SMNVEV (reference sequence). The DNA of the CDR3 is TGTGCCAGCAGTCGGAGCGGGAGGAGCTCCTACAATGAGCAGTTCTTC. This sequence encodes CASSRSGRSSYNEQFF.

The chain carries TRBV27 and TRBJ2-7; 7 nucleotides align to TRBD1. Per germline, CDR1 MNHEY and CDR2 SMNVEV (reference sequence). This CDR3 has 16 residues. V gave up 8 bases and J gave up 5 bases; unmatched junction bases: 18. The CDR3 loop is CASRIKRDSPRHEQYF. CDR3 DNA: TGTGCCAGCCGCATAAAAAGGGACAGTCCGCGGCACGAGCAGTACTTC.

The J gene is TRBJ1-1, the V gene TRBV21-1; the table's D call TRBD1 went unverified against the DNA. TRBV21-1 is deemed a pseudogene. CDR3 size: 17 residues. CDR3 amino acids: CASSQEGERVSNTEAFF. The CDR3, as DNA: TGTGCCAGCAGTCAAGAGGGGGAACGGGTATCGAACACTGAAGCTTTCTTT.

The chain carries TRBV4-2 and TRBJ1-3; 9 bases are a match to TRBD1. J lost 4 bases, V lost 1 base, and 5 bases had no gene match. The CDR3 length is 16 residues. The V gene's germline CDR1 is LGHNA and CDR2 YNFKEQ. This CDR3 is CASSQAGTGFGNTIYF. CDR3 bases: TGTGCCAGCAGCCAAGCCGGGACAGGGTTCGGAAACACCATATATTTT.

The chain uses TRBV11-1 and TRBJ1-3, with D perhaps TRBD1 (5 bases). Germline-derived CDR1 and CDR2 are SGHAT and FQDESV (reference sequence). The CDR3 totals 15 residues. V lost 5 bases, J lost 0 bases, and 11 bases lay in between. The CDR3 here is CASSHPGLSGNTIYF. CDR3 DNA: TGTGCCAGCAGCCACCCGGGACTCTCTGGAAACACCATATATTTT. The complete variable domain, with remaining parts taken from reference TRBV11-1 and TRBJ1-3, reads EAEVAQSPRYKITEKSQAVAFWCDPISGHATLYWYRQILGQGPELLVQFQDESVVDDSQLPKDRFSAERLKGVDSTLKIQPAELGDSAMYLCASSHPGLSGNTIYFGEGSWLTVV.

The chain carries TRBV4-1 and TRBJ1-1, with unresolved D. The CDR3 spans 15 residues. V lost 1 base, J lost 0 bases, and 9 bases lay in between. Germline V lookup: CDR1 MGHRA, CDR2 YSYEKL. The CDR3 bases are TGCGCCAGCAGCCAAGTGGGAGGCTTGAACACTGAAGCTTTCTTT. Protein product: CASSQVGGLNTEAFF.

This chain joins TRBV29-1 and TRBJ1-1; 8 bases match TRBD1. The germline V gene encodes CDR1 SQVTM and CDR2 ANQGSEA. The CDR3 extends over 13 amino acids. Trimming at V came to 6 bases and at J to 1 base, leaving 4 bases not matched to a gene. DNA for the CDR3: TGCAGCGTGGGGACAGGAACGAACACTGAAGCTTTCTTT. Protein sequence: CSVGTGTNTEAFF.

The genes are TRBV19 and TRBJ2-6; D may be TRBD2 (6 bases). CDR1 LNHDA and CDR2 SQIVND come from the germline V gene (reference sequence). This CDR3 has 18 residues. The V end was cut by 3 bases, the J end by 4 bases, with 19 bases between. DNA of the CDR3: TGTGCCAGTAGTATGCGGGGAACTCCCTCCGTAGGGGCCAACGTCCTGACTTTC. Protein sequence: CASSMRGTPSVGANVLTF.

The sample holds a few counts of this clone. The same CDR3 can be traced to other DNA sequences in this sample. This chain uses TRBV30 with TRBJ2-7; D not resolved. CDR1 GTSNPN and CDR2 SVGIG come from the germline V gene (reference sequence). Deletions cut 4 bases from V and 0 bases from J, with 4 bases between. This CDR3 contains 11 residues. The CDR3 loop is CAWTDSYEQYF. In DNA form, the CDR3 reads TGTGCCTGGACCGACTCCTACGAGCAGTACTTC.